Below are 18 T cell receptor beta chains sequenced from a single sample in a study of T cell repertoires in cytomegalovirus infection. Each CDR3 protein is one row after TCRdb ran MiXCR on the reads. The data contain some 440,000 distinct CDR3 sequences, under 40% of them seen just once; the ten biggest clones take up roughly an eighth. The sequenced sample was PBMCs. The receptors stem from a human donor in good health (CMV status not recorded). Some clones in this sample may be carry-over from other donors' samples.

In this sample, this clonotype turned up a few times. The rearrangement uses TRBV11-2 and TRBJ2-7, with a tentative D call TRBD1 (6 bases). The CDR3 is 16 amino acids. Germline loops: CDR1 SGHAT, CDR2 FQNNGV. Trimming shortened V by 5 bases and J by 1 base, and 18 bases separated the two germline ends. CDR3 in amino acids: CASSRPQNRVSYEQYF. CDR3 bases: TGTGCCAGCAGCCGCCCTCAGAACAGGGTATCCTACGAGCAGTACTTC.

Many counts were recorded for this clonotype. The chain joins TRBV5-4 to TRBJ2-2; 13 bases align to TRBD2. V was pared by 4 bases and J by 1 base, with 4 bases of the junction left unmatched. CDR3 length: 17 residues. CDR1 is SGHNT, CDR2 YYREEE, per germline (reference sequence). CDR3 nucleotide sequence: TGTGCCAGCAGCACTGGGACTAGCGGGGTGAACACCGGGGAGCTGTTTTTT. It is translated as CASSTGTSGVNTGELFF.

This clonotype came up a few times. The chain combines TRBV6-6 with TRBJ2-2; 8 bases are shared with TRBD2. Germline V gene data show CDR1 as MNHNY and CDR2 as SVGAGI (reference sequence). Losses at the gene ends were 6 bases for V and 0 bases for J; bases not matched to a gene: 3. The CDR3 totals 15 residues. CDR3 in DNA: TGTGCCAGCAGAGAGCGGGGGCCGAACACCGGGGAGCTGTTTTTT. It encodes CASRERGPNTGELFF.

The table lists this clonotype with a few counts. This chain uses TRBV7-6 with TRBJ2-7, with TRBD1 matching over 8 bases. Germline V gene data show CDR1 as SGHVS and CDR2 as FNYEAQ. V gave up 1 base and J gave up 6 bases; unmatched junction bases: 2. The CDR3 has 13 residues. The CDR3 DNA reads as TGTGCCAGCAGCTTAGGGGACAGGCTCGAGCAGTACTTC. It translates to CASSLGDRLEQYF.

J is TRBJ1-2 and V is TRBV7-9; D remains ambiguous. The V end was cut by 5 bases, the J end by 2 bases, with 9 bases between. The germline V gene has CDR1 SEHNR and CDR2 FQNEAQ (reference sequence). This CDR3 region has 13 residues. This CDR3 is CASSRTGNYGYTF. The CDR3 DNA reads as TGTGCCAGCAGCAGGACGGGGAACTATGGCTACACCTTC.

This clonotype was found a few times. V and J are TRBV28 and TRBJ1-1; maybe TRBD1 (6 bases). Per germline, CDR1 MDHEN and CDR2 SYDVKM. The V and J ends lost 3 bases and 0 bases respectively, with 14 bases between them. The length of the CDR3 is 16 residues. The CDR3 sequence: CASSFGRRGVNTEAFF. The CDR3 DNA reads as TGTGCCAGCAGTTTCGGGCGCAGGGGAGTGAACACTGAAGCTTTCTTT.

There are many counts of this clonotype. This chain joins TRBV7-8 and TRBJ1-1; maybe TRBD1 (6 bases). This CDR3 comprises 16 residues. The V gene's germline CDR1 is SGHVS and CDR2 FQNEAQ. Trimming shortened V by 0 bases and J by 1 base, and 12 bases separated the two germline ends. CDR3 amino acids: CASSLAQWTANTEAFF. DNA for the CDR3: TGTGCCAGCAGCTTAGCGCAGTGGACAGCGAACACTGAAGCTTTCTTT. The full variable domain, with the rest looked up from reference TRBV7-8 and TRBJ1-1, is GAGVSQSPRYKVAKRGQDVALRCDPISGHVSLFWYQQALGQGPEFLTYFQNEAQLDKSGLPSDRFFAERPEGSVSTLKIQRTQQEDSAVYLCASSLAQWTANTEAFFGQGTRLTVV.

This clonotype was counted between two and nine times. V is TRBV7-9 and J is TRBJ2-1; D unresolved. Trimming removed 4 bases from V and 16 bases from J, with 14 bases in between. The CDR3 is 11 amino acids. Germline CDR1 reads SEHNR; CDR2 reads FQNEAQ (reference sequence). Written as DNA, the CDR3 is TGTGCCAGCAGCTCCACAGTCTCCTTCTTCTTC. This sequence encodes CASSSTVSFFF.

CDR3 bases: TGTGCCAGCAGTAACCGACAGAAAGAGACCCAGTACTTC. Its protein product is CASSNRQKETQYF. The chain links TRBV6-2 or TRBV6-3 to TRBJ2-5; a possible D gene is TRBD1 (5 bases). Germline V gene sequence: CDR1 MNHEY, CDR2 SVGEGT. V lost 5 bases and J 3 bases, leaving 10 bases between the germline ends. This CDR3 comprises 13 residues.

Ten or more counts support this clonotype. The V and J genes are TRBV7-9 and TRBJ1-4; 8 bases are shared with TRBD1. CDR3 length: 15 residues. Germline CDR1 reads SEHNR; CDR2 reads FQNEAQ (reference sequence). V lost 5 bases to trimming and J lost 5 bases; unmatched junction nucleotides: 7. For the CDR3, the DNA is TGTGCCAGCAGCCGGCAGGGGGCGCAAAATGAAAAACTGTTTTTT. Protein sequence: CASSRQGAQNEKLFF.

The CDR3 DNA is TGCAGTGCTAGAGATTCTAGGGGGACAGGGGGATTCTACTATGGCTACACCTTC. Translated: CSARDSRGTGGFYYGYTF. The chain combines TRBV20-1 with TRBJ1-2, with 11 bases identical to TRBD1. V trimming: 0 bases; J trimming: 3 bases; junction bases outside the gene matches: 12. The CDR3 is made up of 18 amino acids. Germline loops: CDR1 DFQATT, CDR2 SNEGSKA (reference sequence).

The V call is TRBV9, the J call TRBJ2-1, with TRBD2 matching 14 bases. The germline gives CDR1 SGDLS, CDR2 YYNGEE. The CDR3 consists of 17 residues. Trimming cost V 3 bases and J 4 bases; bases outside gene matches: 6. In DNA form, the CDR3 reads TGTGCCAGCAGCGCTTCACGGACTAGCGGGGGGTACAATGAGCAGTTCTTC. Amino acid sequence: CASSASRTSGGYNEQFF. The variable domain in full, completed from reference TRBV9 and TRBJ2-1, reads DSGVTQTPKHLITATGQRVTLRCSPRSGDLSVYWYQQSLDQGLQFLIQYYNGEERAKGNILERFSAQQFPDLHSELNLSSLELGDSALYFCASSASRTSGGYNEQFFGPGTRLTVL.

Ten or more counts support this clonotype. This chain uses TRBV6-1 with TRBJ1-1; D is perhaps TRBD1 (6 bases). Looked up from germline, CDR1 is MNHNS and CDR2 is SASEGT. This CDR3 contains 15 residues. Trimming took off 5 bases at V and 5 bases at J, with 18 bases between the two ends. The CDR3 DNA is TGTGCCAGCAGTCCCCCTACCGGGGGCAGAACTGAAGCTTTCTTT. Amino acid sequence: CASSPPTGGRTEAFF.

A word on this clonotype: The junction does not match germline at one end; this may be a read error. The rearrangement joins TRBV5-1 to TRBJ2-1, with TRBD2 matching 12 bases. CDR3 length equals 16 residues. Germline loops: CDR1 SGHRS, CDR2 YFSETQ. In DNA form, the CDR3 reads TGCGCCAGCAGCTTGGACCGGACTAGCGGGGCCAATGTGCAGTTCTTC. As protein: CASSLDRTSGANVQFF.

This chain connects TRBV6-5 to TRBJ1-1; TRBD1 agrees at 11 bases. This CDR3 has 16 amino acids. The V gene end was trimmed by 2 bases and the J gene end by 4 bases; junction bases not matched to a gene: 6. Germline values: CDR1 MNHEY, CDR2 SVGAGI. The CDR3 sequence: CASSYTGQGAVTEAFF. The CDR3 DNA reads TGTGCCAGCAGTTACACCGGACAGGGGGCTGTCACTGAAGCTTTCTTT.

The table lists this clonotype with a few counts. The chain couples TRBV10-2 to TRBJ1-3; D might be TRBD1 (5 bases). CDR1 and CDR2 from the germline V gene are WSHSY and SAAADI. The CDR3 loop spans 15 amino acids. Trimming left V 1 base short and J 2 bases short, with 9 bases between. The DNA of the CDR3 is TGCGCCAGCAGTGAGTACCCAGGGACTGGAAACACCATATATTTT. Translating gives CASSEYPGTGNTIYF.

As for this clonotype: This may stem from a read error, because a much larger clone lies one nucleotide away. The gene calls are TRBV11-2 and TRBJ2-2, with a weak D call TRBD2 (5 bases). The CDR3 is 15 residues long. The germline V gene encodes CDR1 SGHAT and CDR2 FQNNGV. The CDR3 coding sequence is TGTGCCAGCAGCTTAACTGGAGGCCACACCGGGGAGCTGTGTTTT. Its translation is CASSLTGGHTGELCF.

For this clonotype: A much larger clonotype is one base distant, so this may be a read error. V gene TRBV7-9 combines with J gene TRBJ1-2; D perhaps matches TRBD1 (5 bases). Trimming shortened V by 4 bases and J by 8 bases, and 17 bases separated the two germline ends. The CDR3 totals 14 residues. Germline loops: CDR1 SEHNR, CDR2 FQNEAQ (reference sequence). CDR3 sequence reads: CASSSFEQGEGYTF. The CDR3 coding sequence is TGTGCCAGCAGCTCCTTCGAGCAGGGTGAAGGCTACACCTTC.